This is a list of T cell receptor beta chains from one sample in a study of neoadjuvant anti-PD-1 for oral cavity cancer. Only in-frame clones appear in the TCRdb table, and some are missing; sequencing was by immunoSEQ multiplex PCR. The sample gives 75,000 to 100,000 clones, approximately 80% of which show up once; roughly 3% is in the top ten. Sample: PBMCs, taken before nivolumab (anti-PD-1) treatment. Receptors originate from a person aged 40 to 85 with oral cavity squamous cell carcinoma. CDR3s include the opening cysteine and the closing phenylalanine or tryptophan. A D gene is named only where the DNA matches it firmly.

V	J	D	CDR3
TRBV28	TRBJ1-2	.	CASSSGSSGYTF
TRBV7-7	TRBJ2-1	.	CASSPVGATVNEQFF
TRBV4-1	TRBJ2-3	.	CASSQTDTSTDTQYF
TRBV13	TRBJ1-1	.	CASSFPTGVVNTEAFF
TRBV30	TRBJ1-4	.	CAWSVAVQLNEKLFF
TRBV5-1	TRBJ1-1	TRBD1	CASSKTGVDTEAFF
TRBV7-2	TRBJ1-1	.	CASSFSGASEAFF
TRBV5-6	TRBJ2-7	TRBD2	CASSSLGAGGPGSYEQYF
TRBV29-1	TRBJ1-1	.	CSGVETEAFF
TRBV5-1	TRBJ2-7	.	CASSLMATATYEQYF
TRBV7-6	TRBJ2-7	.	CASSLAFGPSYEQYF
TRBV6-1	TRBJ2-2	TRBD2	CASSEGLAGGTGELFF
TRBV5-5	TRBJ2-3	.	CASSLILGETDTQYF
TRBV6-5	TRBJ2-3	.	CASSYLRGGGADTQYF
TRBV29-1	TRBJ1-1	.	CSVEDGYTEAFF
TRBV5-1	TRBJ1-5	.	CAHPGTFGVQPQHF
TRBV11-3	TRBJ2-5	TRBD1	CASSLTGGLETQYF
TRBV10-3	TRBJ2-7	TRBD1	CAIRQGSSYEQYF
TRBV5-8	TRBJ2-2	.	CASSTGTRTGELFF
TRBV10-3	TRBJ2-1	.	CATGGVAGLNEQFF
TRBV2	TRBJ2-1	.	CASSEPPSAGSNEQFF
TRBV6-5	TRBJ1-5	.	CASSRTLNQPQHF
TRBV6-5	TRBJ2-7	.	CASSYRASYEQYF
TRBV2	TRBJ2-4	.	CASTGGASKNIQYF
TRBV2	TRBJ1-1	.	CASTGPPPNTEAFF
TRBV6-5	TRBJ2-1	TRBD1	CASSRTGFIGNEQFF
TRBV7-2	TRBJ2-7	TRBD2	CASTEGLARSYEQYF